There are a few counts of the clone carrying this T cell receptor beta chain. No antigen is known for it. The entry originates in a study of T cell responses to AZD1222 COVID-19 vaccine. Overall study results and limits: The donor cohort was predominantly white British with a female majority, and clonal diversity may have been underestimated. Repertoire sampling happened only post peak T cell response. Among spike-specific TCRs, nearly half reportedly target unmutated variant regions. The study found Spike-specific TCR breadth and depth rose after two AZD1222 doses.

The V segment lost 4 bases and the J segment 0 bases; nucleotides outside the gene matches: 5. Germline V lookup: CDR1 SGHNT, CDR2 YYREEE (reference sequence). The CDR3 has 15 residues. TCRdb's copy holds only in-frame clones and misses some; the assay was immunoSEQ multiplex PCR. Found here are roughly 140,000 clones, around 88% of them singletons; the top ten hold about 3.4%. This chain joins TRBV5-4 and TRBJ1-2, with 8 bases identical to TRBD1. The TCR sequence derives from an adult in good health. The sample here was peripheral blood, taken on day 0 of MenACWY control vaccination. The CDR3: CASSRDRPTNYGYTF. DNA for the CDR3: TGTGCCAGCAGCCGGGACAGGCCTACTAACTATGGCTACACCTTC.